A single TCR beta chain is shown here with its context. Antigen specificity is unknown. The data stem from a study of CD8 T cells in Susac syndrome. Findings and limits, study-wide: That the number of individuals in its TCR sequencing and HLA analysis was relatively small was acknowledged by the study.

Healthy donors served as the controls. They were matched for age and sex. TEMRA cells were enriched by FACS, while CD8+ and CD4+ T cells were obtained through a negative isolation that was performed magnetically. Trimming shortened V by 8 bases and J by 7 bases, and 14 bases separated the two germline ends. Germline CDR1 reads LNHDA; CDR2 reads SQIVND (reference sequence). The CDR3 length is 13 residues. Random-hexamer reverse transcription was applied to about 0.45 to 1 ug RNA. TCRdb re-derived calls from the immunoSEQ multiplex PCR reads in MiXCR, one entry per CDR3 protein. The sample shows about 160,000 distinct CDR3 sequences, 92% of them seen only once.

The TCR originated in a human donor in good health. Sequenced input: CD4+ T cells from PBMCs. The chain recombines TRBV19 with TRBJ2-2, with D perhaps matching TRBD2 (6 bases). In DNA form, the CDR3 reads TGTGCCAGTCGGACTATTGGGGGCGGGGAGCTGTTTTTT. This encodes CASRTIGGGELFF.